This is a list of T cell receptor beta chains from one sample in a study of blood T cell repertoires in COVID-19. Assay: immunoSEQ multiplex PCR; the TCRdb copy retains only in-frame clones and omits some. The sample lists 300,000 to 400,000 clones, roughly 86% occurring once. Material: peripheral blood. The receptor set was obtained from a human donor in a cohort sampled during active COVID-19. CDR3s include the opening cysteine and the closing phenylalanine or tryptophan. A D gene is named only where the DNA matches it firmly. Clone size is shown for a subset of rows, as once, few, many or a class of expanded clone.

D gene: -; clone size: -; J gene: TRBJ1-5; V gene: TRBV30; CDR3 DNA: TGTGCCTGGAGTGCACAGAGCTTGGGGCCCCAGCATTTT; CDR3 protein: CAWSAQSLGPQHF
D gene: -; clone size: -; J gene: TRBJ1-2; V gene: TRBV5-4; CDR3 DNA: TGTGCCAGCAGTGACAGGCAGGGCCGCAACTATGGCTACACCTTC; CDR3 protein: CASSDRQGRNYGYTF
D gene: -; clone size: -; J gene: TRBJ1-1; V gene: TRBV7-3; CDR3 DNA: TGTGCCAGCAGCCCTGGGGAGGGGGTGAACACTGAAGCTTTCTTT; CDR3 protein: CASSPGEGVNTEAFF
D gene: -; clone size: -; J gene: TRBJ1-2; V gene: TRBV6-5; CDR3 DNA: TGTGCCAGCAGTTACTCAGGCGGGGGTGGCTACACCTTC; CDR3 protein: CASSYSGGGGYTF
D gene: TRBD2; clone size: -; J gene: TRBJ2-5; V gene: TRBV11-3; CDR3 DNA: TGTGCCAGCAGCTTGGGACTAGCCGGGCAGACCCAGTACTTC; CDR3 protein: CASSLGLAGQTQYF
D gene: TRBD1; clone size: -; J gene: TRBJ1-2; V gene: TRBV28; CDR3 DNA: TGTGCCAGCAGTTCTACCGGGACAGGGGGCTGGAGGTATGGCTACACCTTC; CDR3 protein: CASSSTGTGGWRYGYTF
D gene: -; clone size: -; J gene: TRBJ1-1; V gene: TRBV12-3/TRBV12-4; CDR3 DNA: TGTGCCAGCAGTTACAGATTGAACACTGAAGCTTTCTTT; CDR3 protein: CASSYRLNTEAFF
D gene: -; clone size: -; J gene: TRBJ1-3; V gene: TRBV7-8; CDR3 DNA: TGTGCCAGCAACTTAGGTTTTCTCGAGGGGGTTAACTCTGGAAACACCATATATTTT; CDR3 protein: CASNLGFLEGVNSGNTIYF
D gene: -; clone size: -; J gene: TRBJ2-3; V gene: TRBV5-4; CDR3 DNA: TGTGCCAGCAGCACGCCCAGGGATTCTGATACGCAGTATTTT; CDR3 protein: CASSTPRDSDTQYF
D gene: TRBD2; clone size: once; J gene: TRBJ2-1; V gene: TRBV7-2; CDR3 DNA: TGTGCCAGCAGCTTTACCTCCCGCTCGGCGGGAGCCTACAATGAGCAGTTCTTC; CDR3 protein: CASSFTSRSAGAYNEQFF
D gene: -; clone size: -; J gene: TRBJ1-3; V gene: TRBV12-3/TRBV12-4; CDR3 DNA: TGTGCCGCCCAGACAGAAGGAAACACCATATATTTT; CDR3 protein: CAAQTEGNTIYF
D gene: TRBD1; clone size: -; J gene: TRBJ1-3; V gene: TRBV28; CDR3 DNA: TGTGCCAGCAGGAGGACAGGGGGAAACACCATATATTTT; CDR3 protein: CASRRTGGNTIYF
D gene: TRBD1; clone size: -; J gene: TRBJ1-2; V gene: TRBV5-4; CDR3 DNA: TGTGCCAGCAGTCGAGACAGGGACAACTATGGCTACACCTTC; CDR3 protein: CASSRDRDNYGYTF
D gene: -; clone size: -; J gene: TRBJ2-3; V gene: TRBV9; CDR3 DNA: TGTGCCAGCAGTGCACGCGAGGGTAGAGATACGCAGTATTTT; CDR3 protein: CASSAREGRDTQYF
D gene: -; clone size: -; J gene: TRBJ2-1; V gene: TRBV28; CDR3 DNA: TGTGCCAGCAGTTCCCCTTATAGAGGGGGGGCGGGATTATACAATGAGCAGTTCTTC; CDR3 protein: CASSSPYRGGAGLYNEQFF
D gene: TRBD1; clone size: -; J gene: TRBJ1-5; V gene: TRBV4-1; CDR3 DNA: TGCGCCAGCAGCCACGGACAGGGGAGATATCAGCCCCAGCATTTT; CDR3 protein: CASSHGQGRYQPQHF
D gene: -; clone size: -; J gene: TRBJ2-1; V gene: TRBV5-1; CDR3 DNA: TGCGCCAGCAGCTTGGATAGCGAAACAAATCACAATGAGCAGTTCTTC; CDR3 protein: CASSLDSETNHNEQFF
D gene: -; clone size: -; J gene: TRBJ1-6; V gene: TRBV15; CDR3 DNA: TGTGCCACCAGCAGAGACCCACGGACGGGGAATTCACCCCTCCACTTT; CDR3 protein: CATSRDPRTGNSPLHF
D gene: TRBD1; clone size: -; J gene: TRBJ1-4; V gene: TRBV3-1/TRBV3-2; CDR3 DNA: TGTGCCAGCAGTCGCCCCGGGACAGTTTCAACTAATGAAAAACTGTTTTTT; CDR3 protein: CASSRPGTVSTNEKLFF
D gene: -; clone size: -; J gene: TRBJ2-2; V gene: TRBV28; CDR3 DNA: TGTGCCAGCAGTTTATGCGATCTTCCGACAGGGAGGTGCGGGGAGCTGTTTTTT; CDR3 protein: CASSLCDLPTGRCGELFF
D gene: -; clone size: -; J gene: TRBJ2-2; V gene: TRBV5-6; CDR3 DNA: TGTGCCAGCAGCTTGGCCCCCGCGGGGAGAACCGGGGAGCTGTTTTTT; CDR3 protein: CASSLAPAGRTGELFF
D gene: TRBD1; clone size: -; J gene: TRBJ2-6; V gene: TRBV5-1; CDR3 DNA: TGCGCCAGCAGCGGGACAGGGGGGTCTGGGGCCAACGTCCTGACTTTC; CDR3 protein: CASSGTGGSGANVLTF
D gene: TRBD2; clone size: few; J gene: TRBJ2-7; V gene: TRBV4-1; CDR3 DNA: TGCGCCAGCAGCCAATTGCGGGGGGGGTACGAGCAGTACTTC; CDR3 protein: CASSQLRGGYEQYF
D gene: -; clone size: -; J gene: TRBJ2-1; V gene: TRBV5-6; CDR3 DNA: TGTGCCAGCAGCTTGGCCGTCCAGGGCGGGGATGAGCAGTTCTTC; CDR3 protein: CASSLAVQGGDEQFF
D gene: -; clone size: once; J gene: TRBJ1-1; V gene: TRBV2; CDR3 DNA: TGTGCCAGCAGTCTCTATTCGGGGGTCACTGAAGCTTTCTTT; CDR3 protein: CASSLYSGVTEAFF
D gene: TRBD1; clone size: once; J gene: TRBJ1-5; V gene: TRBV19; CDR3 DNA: TGTGCCAGTAGCGGGACAGGGACTCAGCCCCAGCATTTT; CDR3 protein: CASSGTGTQPQHF
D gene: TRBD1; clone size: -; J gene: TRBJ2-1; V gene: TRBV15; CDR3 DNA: TGTGCCACCAGCAGACAACAGGGGGAACCGAACGAGCAGTTCTTC; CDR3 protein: CATSRQQGEPNEQFF
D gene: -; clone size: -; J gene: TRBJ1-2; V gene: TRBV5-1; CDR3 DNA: TGCGCCAGCAGCCTCGGCAGGGCCGATAACTATGGCTACACCTTC; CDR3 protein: CASSLGRADNYGYTF
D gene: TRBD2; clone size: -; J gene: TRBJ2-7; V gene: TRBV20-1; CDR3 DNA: TGCAGTGCTAGTTCCGGACTAGCGGGAGTTTACGAGCAGTACTTC; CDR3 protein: CSASSGLAGVYEQYF
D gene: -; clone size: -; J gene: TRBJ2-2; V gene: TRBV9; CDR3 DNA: TGTGCCAGCAGCGTAGATCGAGGGGGGGCAACCGGGGAGCTGTTTTTT; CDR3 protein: CASSVDRGGATGELFF
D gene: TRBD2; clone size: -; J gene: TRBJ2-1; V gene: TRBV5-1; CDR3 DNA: TGCGCCAGCAGCTTGGGGGTTTTCAAGCGGGAGGGTTTTGAAAATGAGCAGTTCTTC; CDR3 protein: CASSLGVFKREGFENEQFF
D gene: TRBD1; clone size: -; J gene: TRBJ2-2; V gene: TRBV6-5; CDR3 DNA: TGTGCCAGCAGTTACACGGGACAGGGGACCGGGGAGCTGTTTTTT; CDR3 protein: CASSYTGQGTGELFF